This TCR beta chain appears in the sequencing data of a study of cytomegalovirus exposure and HLA in healthy donors. Overall study results and limits: Researchers counted 180 or so TCR beta chains as cytomegalovirus-associated. For cytomegalovirus status, the classifier reportedly gave diagnoses with high specificity and sensitivity.

Profiling relied on immunoSEQ multiplex PCR, and the TCRdb table lists in-frame clones only, not all of them. The sample lists some 200,000 clones; about 89% were seen once. The CDR3 sequence is 14 residues long. Germline V gene sequence: CDR1 SNHLY, CDR2 FYNNEI. V dropped 8 bases and J dropped 6; count of bases not matched to a gene: 10. A remark on this clone: Its antigen is not known.

Sequenced: PBMCs. This chain uses TRBV2 with TRBJ1-5; 7 positions match TRBD1. This TCR came from a man aged 25-40 years in good health and CMV-seropositive. The CDR3 nucleotides read TGTGCCAGCGCAGGGACAGTTAAGGGTCAGCCCCAGCATTTT. This gives the protein CASAGTVKGQPQHF.